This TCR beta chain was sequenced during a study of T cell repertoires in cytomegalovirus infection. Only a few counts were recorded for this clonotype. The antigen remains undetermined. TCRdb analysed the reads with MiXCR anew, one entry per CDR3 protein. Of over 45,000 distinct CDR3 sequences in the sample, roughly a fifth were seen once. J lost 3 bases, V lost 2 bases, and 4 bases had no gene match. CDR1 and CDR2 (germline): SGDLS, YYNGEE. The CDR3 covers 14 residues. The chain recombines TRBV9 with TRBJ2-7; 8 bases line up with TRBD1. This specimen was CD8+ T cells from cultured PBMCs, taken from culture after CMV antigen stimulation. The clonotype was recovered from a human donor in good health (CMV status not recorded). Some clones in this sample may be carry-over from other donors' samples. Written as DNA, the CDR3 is TGTGCCAGCAGCGTTACAGGGGGTTACTACGAGCAGTACTTC. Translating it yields CASSVTGGYYEQYF.